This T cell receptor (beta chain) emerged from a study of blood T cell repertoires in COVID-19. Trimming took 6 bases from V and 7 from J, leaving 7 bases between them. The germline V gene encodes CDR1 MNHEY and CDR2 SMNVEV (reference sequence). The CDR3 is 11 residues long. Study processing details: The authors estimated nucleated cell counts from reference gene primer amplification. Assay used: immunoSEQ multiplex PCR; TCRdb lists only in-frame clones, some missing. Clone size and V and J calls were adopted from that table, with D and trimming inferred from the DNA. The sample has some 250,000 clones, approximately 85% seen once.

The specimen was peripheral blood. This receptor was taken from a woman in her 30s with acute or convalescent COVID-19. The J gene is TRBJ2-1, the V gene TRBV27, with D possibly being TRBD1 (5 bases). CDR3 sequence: CASSAGNEQFF. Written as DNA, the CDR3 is TGTGCCAGCAGCGCAGGGAATGAGCAGTTCTTC.